Below are 22 T cell receptor beta chains sequenced from a single sample in a study of blood T cell repertoires in COVID-19. Assay: immunoSEQ multiplex PCR; the TCRdb copy retains only in-frame clones and omits some. The sample holds a few hundred thousand clones, nearly 90% seen once. The sequenced sample consisted of PBMCs or T cells enriched from blood (not recorded which). Every receptor here comes from a woman aged 18-29 years with acute COVID-19.

The chain uses TRBV18 and TRBJ2-7; TRBD2 might be the D (7 bases). V was cut by 5 bases and J by 0 bases, with 17 bases left in between. CDR3 size: 16 residues. CDR1 KGHSH and CDR2 LQKENI come from the germline V gene. CDR3 nucleotides: TGTGCCAGCTCAGACAAGGGGGGGTGGAGCTCCTACGAGCAGTACTTC. It yields the protein CASSDKGGWSSYEQYF.

This clone appeared a single time. This chain connects TRBV29-1 to TRBJ1-2, with 9 bases identical to TRBD1. Germline V gene sequence: CDR1 SQVTM, CDR2 ANQGSEA. Trimming at V came to 6 bases and at J to 8 bases, leaving 7 bases not matched to a gene. The CDR3 extends over 12 amino acids. The CDR3 loop is CSVLPTGGGYTF. The CDR3 DNA is TGCAGCGTCCTCCCGACAGGGGGGGGCTACACCTTC.

This clone was counted once. This chain joins TRBV5-1 and TRBJ2-7; TRBD2 agrees at 9 bases. The J segment lost 4 bases and the V segment lost 4 bases, leaving 9 bases of the junction unmatched. The CDR3 consists of 15 residues. Germline V gives CDR1 SGHRS, CDR2 YFSETQ. The CDR3 bases are TGCGCCAGCAGCCCGACGGGACTAGCACCGTACGAGCAGTACTTC. Translated, it gives CASSPTGLAPYEQYF.

This chain uses TRBV6-5 with TRBJ1-3; D is unclear. The CDR3 has 15 amino acids. Trimming removed 2 bases from V and 0 bases from J, with 8 bases in between. In germline, CDR1 is MNHEY, CDR2 SVGAGI. DNA of the CDR3: TGTGCCAGCAGTTACGTGGGCAGCTCTGGAAACACCATATATTTT. It yields the protein CASSYVGSSGNTIYF.

The rearrangement links TRBV10-3 to TRBJ2-3; 10 nucleotides line up with TRBD1. Germline CDR1 is ENHRY and CDR2 is SYGVKD. CDR3 length equals 15 residues. The V gene end was trimmed by 5 bases and the J gene end by 4 bases; junction bases not matched to a gene: 6. In nucleotides, the CDR3 is TGTGCCATCAGTACGACAGGGGGCCGAGCAGATACGCAGTATTTT. Translated: CAISTTGGRADTQYF.

The rearrangement uses TRBV10-3 and TRBJ1-5, with 9 nucleotides matching TRBD1. The CDR3 spans 19 residues. Germline values: CDR1 ENHRY, CDR2 SYGVKD. Trimming cost V 4 bases and J 0 bases; bases outside gene matches: 13. For the CDR3, the DNA is TGTGCCATCAGTGCCACCGGGACAGGGCCCTCGTATAGCAATCAGCCCCAGCATTTT. Translation gives CAISATGTGPSYSNQPQHF.

In this sample, this clone turned up once. The rearrangement joins TRBV11-3 to TRBJ1-1, with D tentatively TRBD1 (6 bases). The germline V and J ends were trimmed by 0 bases and 11 bases, with 13 bases remaining between them. Germline V lookup: CDR1 SGHNT, CDR2 YENEEA. The CDR3 is 13 amino acids. Written as DNA, the CDR3 is TGTGCCAGCAGCTTAGATCTAGGGGGATCGGCTTTCTTT. This gives the protein CASSLDLGGSAFF.

This clone was observed a single time. The chain combines TRBV19 with TRBJ1-1; D is possibly TRBD1 (5 bases). Germline CDR1 reads LNHDA; CDR2 reads SQIVND (reference sequence). V was pared by 7 bases and J by 0 bases, with 15 bases between. The CDR3 consists of 15 residues. CDR3 region: CASTDGADMNTEAFF. CDR3 nucleotides: TGTGCCAGTACCGATGGGGCAGACATGAACACTGAAGCTTTCTTT.

The rearrangement links TRBV2 to TRBJ1-1, with D perhaps matching TRBD1 (6 bases). CDR1 and CDR2 from the germline V gene are SNHLY and FYNNEI. The CDR3 runs 18 residues. V lost 7 bases and J lost 0, with 24 bases in between. CDR3 coding DNA: TGTGCCAGCATTGTCCCCCCCGCCAGGGGCAAGATGAACACTGAAGCTTTCTTT. Translation: CASIVPPARGKMNTEAFF.

In this sample, this clone turned up a few times. The genes are TRBV12-5 and TRBJ1-1, with D possibly matching TRBD1 (6 bases). The germline gives CDR1 LGHNT, CDR2 FRNRAP. The CDR3 runs to 13 residues. V shed 0 bases and J shed 8 bases, with 10 bases lying between them. The CDR3 DNA sequence: TGTGCTAGTGGTTTGGTAAAGGGGGTGGAAGCTTTCTTT. This gives the protein CASGLVKGVEAFF.

The chain has TRBV19 and TRBJ1-3, with D maybe TRBD1 (6 bases). The CDR3 length is 14 residues. Germline-derived CDR1 and CDR2 are LNHDA and SQIVND (reference sequence). The germline V and J ends were trimmed by 6 bases and 8 bases, with 17 bases remaining between them. The CDR3 bases are TGTGCCAGTAGCCGAGGGACATCCGTTTACACCATATATTTT. Translated: CASSRGTSVYTIYF.

The V gene is TRBV18, the J gene TRBJ2-5; 7 bases match TRBD1. V trimming: 4 bases; J trimming: 1 base; junction bases outside the gene matches: 15. The CDR3 is 18 residues long. CDR1 is KGHSH and CDR2 is LQKENI in the germline V gene. The CDR3 sequence: CASSRFDTGTESQETQYF. The CDR3 DNA is TGTGCCAGCTCACGCTTCGACACCGGGACAGAGAGCCAAGAGACCCAGTACTTC.

CDR3 residues: CASSLDRVISYEQYF. In DNA, the CDR3 is TGCGCCAGCAGCTTGGACAGGGTTATCTCCTACGAGCAGTACTTC. This chain uses TRBV5-1 with TRBJ2-7, with D possibly matching TRBD1 (6 bases). The germline gives CDR1 SGHRS, CDR2 YFSETQ. This CDR3 spans 15 amino acids. Deletions cut 0 bases from V and 0 bases from J, with 10 bases between.

This chain joins TRBV12-5 and TRBJ2-4, with D possibly being TRBD2 (6 bases). Germline V CDR1 and CDR2: LGHNT, FRNRAP. The CDR3 is 12 amino acids. V was pared by 5 bases and J by 8 bases, with 10 bases between. The CDR3 region is CASGPGGDIQYF. For the CDR3, the DNA is TGTGCTAGTGGTCCCGGCGGGGACATTCAGTACTTC. Combining the CDR3 with reference TRBV12-5 and TRBJ2-4 gives the whole variable domain DARVTQTPRHKVTEMGQEVTMRCQPILGHNTVFWYRQTMMQGLELLAYFRNRAPLDDSGMPKDRFSAEMPDATLATLKIQPSEPRDSAVYFCASGPGGDIQYFGAGTRLSVL.

V is TRBV28 and J is TRBJ2-7, with D possibly being TRBD1 (7 bases). From germline, CDR1 is MDHEN and CDR2 SYDVKM. The CDR3 consists of 16 residues. Trimming removed 6 bases from V and 3 bases from J, with 21 bases in between. CDR3 coding DNA: TGTGCCAGCAGACGCGGGACAGCTCAACCGAACTACGAGCAGTACTTC. Translating gives CASRRGTAQPNYEQYF.

This chain uses TRBV28 with TRBJ1-1; D is perhaps TRBD1 (5 bases). The CDR3 runs to 15 residues. Germline V gives CDR1 MDHEN, CDR2 SYDVKM. Trimming took 5 bases from V and 0 from J, leaving 13 bases between them. The CDR3, as DNA: TGTGCCAGCAGTGTCGGGGGGAGGTTGAACACTGAAGCTTTCTTT. Protein sequence: CASSVGGRLNTEAFF.

V and J are TRBV3-1 (or the pseudogene TRBV3-2) and TRBJ1-2; maybe TRBD1 (6 bases). The CDR3 is 16 amino acids. V was pared by 4 bases and J by 0 bases, with 15 bases between. The germline CDR1 and CDR2 sequences are LGHDT and YNNKEL (reference sequence). CDR3 coding DNA: TGTGCCAGCAGCCGCGTGACAGGAATAGCTAACTATGGCTACACCTTC. It encodes CASSRVTGIANYGYTF.

V and J are TRBV28 and TRBJ1-5, with TRBD1 identical over 8 bases. The germline CDR1 and CDR2 sequences are MDHEN and SYDVKM. CDR3 length: 14 residues. Trimming removed 2 bases from V and 9 bases from J; junction bases left unmatched: 6. Here the CDR3 DNA reads TGTGCCAGCAGTTTAGGACAGGGCAAAGGGCCCCAGCATTTT. Its protein is CASSLGQGKGPQHF.

The rearrangement joins TRBV5-4 to TRBJ2-1; perhaps TRBD2 as D (6 bases). The CDR3 runs to 16 residues. Deletions cut 3 bases from V and 0 bases from J, with 13 bases between. CDR1 and CDR2 from the germline V gene are SGHNT and YYREEE (reference sequence). The CDR3 spells CASSWGRISSYNEQFF. CDR3 DNA: TGTGCCAGCAGCTGGGGGAGGATCAGCTCCTACAATGAGCAGTTCTTC.

This rearrangement joins TRBV28 to TRBJ2-7, with D maybe TRBD2 (8 bases). CDR3 length: 14 amino acids. V was shortened by 6 bases and J by 2 bases, with 14 bases between the two germline ends. The V gene's germline CDR1 is MDHEN and CDR2 SYDVKM. CDR3 in DNA: TGTGCCAGCAGCCGGGGGGGACAGCCCTACGAGCAGTACTTC. It specifies CASSRGGQPYEQYF. The whole variable domain, remainder taken from reference TRBV28 and TRBJ2-7, is DVKVTQSSRYLVKRTGEKVFLECVQDMDHENMFWYRQDPGLGLRLIYFSYDVKMKEKGDIPEGYSVSREKKERFSLILESASTNQTSMYLCASSRGGQPYEQYFGPGTRLTVT.

J is TRBJ2-6 and V is TRBV27; D perhaps matches TRBD2 (5 bases). V was trimmed by 7 bases and J by 0 bases, leaving 19 bases between them. CDR3 size: 18 residues. CDR1 MNHEY and CDR2 SMNVEV come from the germline V gene (reference sequence). CDR3 nucleotides: TGTGCCAGCACCAGGAGCGAGGGAGCCCCCTCTGGGGCCAACGTCCTGACTTTC. It codes for CASTRSEGAPSGANVLTF.

The chain is built from TRBV7-9 and TRBJ2-7; 11 nucleotides align to TRBD2. The length of the CDR3 is 15 residues. V was clipped by 2 bases and J by 3 bases; unmatched bases: 3. From germline, CDR1 is SEHNR and CDR2 FQNEAQ (reference sequence). CDR3 sequence: CASSLMGLAVYEQYF. CDR3 coding DNA: TGTGCCAGCAGCTTAATGGGACTAGCGGTCTACGAGCAGTACTTC.